This entry describes one TCR beta chain. The antigen remains undetermined. Germline CDR1 and CDR2: SGHAT and FQNNGV. The CDR3 runs 16 residues. The V and J ends lost 5 bases and 3 bases respectively, with 19 bases between them. Assays covered 100,000 or so TCR templates per sample. Produced via immunoSEQ multiplex PCR; TCRdb's table is partial and in-frame only. This sample has about 100,000 clones, with about 92% found just once. This sample is part of a study of siplizumab effects on memory and regulatory T cells. Whole-study findings and limits: Memory cells seemed less diverse than naive T cells, which seemed major alloresponse contributors. Alloreactive CD4+ clones that could be mapped were on average approximately 69% Treg-derived with siplizumab, against about 28% in controls. Alloreactive sequences that could be traced to unstimulated CD4+ memory cells showed a significant reduction under siplizumab.

The chain joins TRBV11-2 to TRBJ1-1; no reliable D call. The clonotype originates from a human donor in good health. The sequencing input was Tregs sorted from blood. The CDR3 spells CASSPRVETMDTEAFF. The CDR3, as DNA: TGTGCCAGCAGCCCAAGGGTGGAGACCATGGACACTGAAGCTTTCTTT. The full variable domain, its missing parts supplied by reference TRBV11-2 and TRBJ1-1, is EAGVAQSPRYKIIEKRQSVAFWCNPISGHATLYWYQQILGQGPKLLIQFQNNGVVDDSQLPKDRFSAERLKGVDSTLKIQPAKLEDSAVYLCASSPRVETMDTEAFFGQGTRLTVV.